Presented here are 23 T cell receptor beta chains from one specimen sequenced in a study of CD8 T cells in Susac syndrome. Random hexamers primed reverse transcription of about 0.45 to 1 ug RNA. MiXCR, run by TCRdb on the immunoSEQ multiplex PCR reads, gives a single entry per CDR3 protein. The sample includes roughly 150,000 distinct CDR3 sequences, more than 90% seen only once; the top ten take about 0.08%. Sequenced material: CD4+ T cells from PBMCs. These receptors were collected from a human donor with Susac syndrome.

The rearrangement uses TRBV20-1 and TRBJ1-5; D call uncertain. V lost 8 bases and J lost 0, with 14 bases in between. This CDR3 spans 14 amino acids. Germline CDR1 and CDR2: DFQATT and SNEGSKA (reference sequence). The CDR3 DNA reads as TGCAGTTGCGTGGCAGCTTATAGCAATCAGCCCCAGCATTTT. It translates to CSCVAAYSNQPQHF.

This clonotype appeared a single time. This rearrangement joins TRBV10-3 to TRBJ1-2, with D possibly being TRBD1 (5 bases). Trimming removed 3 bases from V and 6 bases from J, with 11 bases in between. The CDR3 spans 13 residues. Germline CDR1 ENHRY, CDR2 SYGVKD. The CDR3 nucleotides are TGTGCCATCAGTGACGGGCCAGGGAATGGCTACACCTTC. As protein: CAISDGPGNGYTF.

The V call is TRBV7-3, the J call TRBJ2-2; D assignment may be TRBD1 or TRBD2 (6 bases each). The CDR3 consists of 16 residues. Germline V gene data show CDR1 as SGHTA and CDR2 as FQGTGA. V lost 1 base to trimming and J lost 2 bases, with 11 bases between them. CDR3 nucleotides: TGTGCCAGCAGCTTAAACGGGGGCCGAAACACCGGGGAGCTGTTTTTT. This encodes CASSLNGGRNTGELFF.

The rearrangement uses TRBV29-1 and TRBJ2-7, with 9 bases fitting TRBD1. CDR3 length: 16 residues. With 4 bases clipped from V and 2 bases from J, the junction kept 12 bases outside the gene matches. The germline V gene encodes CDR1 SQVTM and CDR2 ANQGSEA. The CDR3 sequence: CSVGDRGITPPYEQYF. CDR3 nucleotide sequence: TGCAGCGTTGGAGACAGGGGGATAACACCCCCCTACGAGCAGTACTTC.

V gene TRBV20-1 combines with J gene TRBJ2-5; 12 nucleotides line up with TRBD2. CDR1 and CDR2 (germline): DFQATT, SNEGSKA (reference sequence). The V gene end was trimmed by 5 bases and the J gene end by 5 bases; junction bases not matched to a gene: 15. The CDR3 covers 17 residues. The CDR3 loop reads CSAVTHGTSGPRETQYF. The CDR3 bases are TGCAGTGCTGTTACCCACGGGACTAGCGGGCCTCGGGAGACCCAGTACTTC.

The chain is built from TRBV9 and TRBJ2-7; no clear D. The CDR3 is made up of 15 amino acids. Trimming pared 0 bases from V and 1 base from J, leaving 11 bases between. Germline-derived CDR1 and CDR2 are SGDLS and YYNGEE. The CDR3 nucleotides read TGTGCCAGCAGCGTAGCGGCAGGCCCTTCCTACGAGCAGTACTTC. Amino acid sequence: CASSVAAGPSYEQYF.

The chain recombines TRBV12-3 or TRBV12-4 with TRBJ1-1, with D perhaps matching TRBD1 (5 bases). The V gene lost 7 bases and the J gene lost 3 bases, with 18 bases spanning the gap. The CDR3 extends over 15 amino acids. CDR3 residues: CASIMGTGRHTEAFF. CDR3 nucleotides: TGTGCCAGCATCATGGGTACAGGTCGACACACTGAAGCTTTCTTT.

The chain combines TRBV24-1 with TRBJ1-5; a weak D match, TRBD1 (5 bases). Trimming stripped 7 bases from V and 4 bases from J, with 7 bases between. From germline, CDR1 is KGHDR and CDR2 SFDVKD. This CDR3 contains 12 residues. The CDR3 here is CATRQVNQPQHF. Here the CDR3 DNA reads TGTGCCACCAGACAGGTAAATCAGCCCCAGCATTTT.

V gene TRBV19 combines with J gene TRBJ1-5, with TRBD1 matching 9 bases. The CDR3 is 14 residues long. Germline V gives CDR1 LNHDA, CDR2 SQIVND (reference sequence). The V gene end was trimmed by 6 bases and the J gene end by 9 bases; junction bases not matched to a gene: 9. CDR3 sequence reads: CASRRTGAPGPQHF. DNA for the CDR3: TGTGCCAGTAGGCGGACAGGGGCCCCCGGGCCCCAGCATTTT.

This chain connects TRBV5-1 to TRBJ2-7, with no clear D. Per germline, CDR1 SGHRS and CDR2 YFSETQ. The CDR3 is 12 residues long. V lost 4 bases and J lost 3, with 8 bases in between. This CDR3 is CASSRVNYEQYF. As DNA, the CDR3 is TGCGCCAGCAGCAGGGTGAACTACGAGCAGTACTTC.

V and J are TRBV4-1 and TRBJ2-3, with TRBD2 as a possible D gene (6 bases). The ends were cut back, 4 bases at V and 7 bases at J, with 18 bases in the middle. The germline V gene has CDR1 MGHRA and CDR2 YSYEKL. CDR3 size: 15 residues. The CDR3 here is CASSPSHGEVNTQYF. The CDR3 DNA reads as TGCGCCAGCAGCCCCTCGCACGGGGAGGTAAATACGCAGTATTTT.

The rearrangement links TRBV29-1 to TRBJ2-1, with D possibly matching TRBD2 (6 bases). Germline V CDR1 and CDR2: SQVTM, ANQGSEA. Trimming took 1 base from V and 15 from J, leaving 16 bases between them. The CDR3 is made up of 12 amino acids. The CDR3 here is CSVEVDGSTWFF. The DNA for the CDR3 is TGCAGCGTTGAAGTGGACGGGAGTACGTGGTTCTTC.

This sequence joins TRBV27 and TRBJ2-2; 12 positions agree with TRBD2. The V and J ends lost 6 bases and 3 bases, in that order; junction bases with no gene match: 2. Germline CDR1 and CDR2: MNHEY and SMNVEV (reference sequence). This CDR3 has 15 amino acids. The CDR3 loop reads CASSRLAGDTGELFF. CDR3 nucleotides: TGTGCCAGCAGCCGACTAGCGGGGGACACCGGGGAGCTGTTTTTT.

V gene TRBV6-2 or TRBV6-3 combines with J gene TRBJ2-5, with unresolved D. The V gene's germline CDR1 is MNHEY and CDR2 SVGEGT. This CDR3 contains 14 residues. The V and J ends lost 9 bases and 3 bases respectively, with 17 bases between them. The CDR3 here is CASKRVGGKETQYF. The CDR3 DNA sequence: TGTGCCAGTAAAAGGGTGGGCGGAAAAGAGACCCAGTACTTC.

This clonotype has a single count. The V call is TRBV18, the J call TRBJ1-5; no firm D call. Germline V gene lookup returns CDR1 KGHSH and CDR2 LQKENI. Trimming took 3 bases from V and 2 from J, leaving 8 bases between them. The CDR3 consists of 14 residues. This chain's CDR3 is CASSPGLGNQPQHF. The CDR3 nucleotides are TGTGCCAGCTCACCTGGACTGGGCAATCAGCCCCAGCATTTT.

The CDR3 region is CASSQPRGQYEQYF. The CDR3 region has the DNA TGTGCCAGCAGCCAACCCAGGGGGCAATACGAGCAGTACTTC. The rearrangement joins TRBV4-2 to TRBJ2-7; 8 bases agree with TRBD1. Losses at the gene ends were 2 bases for V and 4 bases for J; bases not matched to a gene: 4. CDR1 LGHNA and CDR2 YNFKEQ come from the germline V gene. This CDR3 contains 14 residues.

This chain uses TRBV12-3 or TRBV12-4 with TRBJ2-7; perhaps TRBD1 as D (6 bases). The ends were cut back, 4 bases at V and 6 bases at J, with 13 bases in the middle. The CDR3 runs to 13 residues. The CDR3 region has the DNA TGTGCCAGCAGTTCCCCACAGGGACCCGAGCAGTACTTC. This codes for CASSSPQGPEQYF.

CDR3 sequence: CSAGGPFNYEQYF. CDR3 sequence (DNA): TGCAGTGCTGGGGGTCCTTTTAACTACGAGCAGTACTTC. The chain links TRBV20-1 to TRBJ2-7, with D possibly called TRBD1 or TRBD2 (5 bases each). Looked up from germline, CDR1 is DFQATT and CDR2 is SNEGSKA (reference sequence). Between the trimmed V and J ends, which lost 5 bases and 3 bases, there was a span of 14 bases. This CDR3 spans 13 amino acids.

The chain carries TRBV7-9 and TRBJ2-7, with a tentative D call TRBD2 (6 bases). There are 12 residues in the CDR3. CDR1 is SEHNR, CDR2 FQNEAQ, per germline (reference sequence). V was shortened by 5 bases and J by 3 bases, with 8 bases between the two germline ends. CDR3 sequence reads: CASSRGNYEQYF. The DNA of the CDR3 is TGTGCCAGCAGCCGGGGGAACTACGAGCAGTACTTC.

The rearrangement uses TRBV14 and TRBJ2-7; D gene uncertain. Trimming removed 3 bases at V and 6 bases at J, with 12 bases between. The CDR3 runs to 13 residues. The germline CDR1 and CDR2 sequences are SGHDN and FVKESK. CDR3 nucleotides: TGTGCCAGCAGCCAGATGATAGTAACCGAGCAGTACTTC. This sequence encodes CASSQMIVTEQYF.

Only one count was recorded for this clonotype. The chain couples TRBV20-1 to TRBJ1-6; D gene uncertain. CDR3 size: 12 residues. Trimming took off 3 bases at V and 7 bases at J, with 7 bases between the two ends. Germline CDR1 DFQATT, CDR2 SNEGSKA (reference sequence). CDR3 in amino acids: CSASKGNSPLHF. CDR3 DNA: TGCAGTGCTAGCAAAGGGAATTCACCCCTCCACTTT.

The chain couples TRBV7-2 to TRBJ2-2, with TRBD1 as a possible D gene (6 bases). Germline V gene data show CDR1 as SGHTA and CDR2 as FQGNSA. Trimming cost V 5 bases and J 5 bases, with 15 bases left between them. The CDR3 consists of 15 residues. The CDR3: CASSPMIRGTGELFF. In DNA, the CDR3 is TGTGCCAGCAGCCCCATGATCAGGGGTACCGGGGAGCTGTTTTTT.

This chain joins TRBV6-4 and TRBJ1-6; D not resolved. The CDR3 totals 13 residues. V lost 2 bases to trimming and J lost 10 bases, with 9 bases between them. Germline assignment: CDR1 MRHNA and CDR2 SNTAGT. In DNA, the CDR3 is TGTGCCAGCAGTGACAGGGCGGAATCACCCCTCCACTTT. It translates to CASSDRAESPLHF.